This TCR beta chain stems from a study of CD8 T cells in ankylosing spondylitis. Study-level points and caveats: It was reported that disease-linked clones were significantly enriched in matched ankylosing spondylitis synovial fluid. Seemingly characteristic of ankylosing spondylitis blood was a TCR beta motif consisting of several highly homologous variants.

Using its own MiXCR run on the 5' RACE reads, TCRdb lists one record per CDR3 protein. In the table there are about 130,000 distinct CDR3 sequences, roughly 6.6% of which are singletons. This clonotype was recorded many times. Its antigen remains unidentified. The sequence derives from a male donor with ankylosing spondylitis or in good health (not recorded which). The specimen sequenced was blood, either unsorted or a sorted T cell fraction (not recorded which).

The CDR3 region has the DNA TGTGCCTGGAATAGAGGACAGGGAGCCACTGAAGCTTTCTTT. The encoded protein is CAWNRGQGATEAFF. The V and J genes are TRBV30 and TRBJ1-1, with 8 bases that match TRBD1. This CDR3 has 14 residues. J was trimmed by 4 bases and V by 4 bases; bases with no gene match: 8. From germline, CDR1 is GTSNPN and CDR2 SVGIG (reference sequence).